The source of this T cell receptor (beta chain) is a study of neurological immune-mediated disorders. TCRdb reanalysed the 5' RACE reads using MiXCR and keeps one entry per CDR3 protein. The profile shows about 20,000 distinct CDR3 sequences, 6% to 8.5% of them singletons. V dropped 4 bases and J dropped 0 bases, with 2 bases sitting between them. Germline V gives CDR1 SEHNR, CDR2 FQNEAQ (reference sequence). The CDR3 totals 12 residues. This clonotype showed up many times. This chain connects TRBV7-9 to TRBJ2-3; D is ambiguous. The clonotype comes from a woman aged 25-40 years with HTLV-1-associated myelopathy (HAM/TSP). The sequencing input was CD8+ T cells from blood. CDR3 DNA sequence: TGTGCCAGCAGCTCGAGCACAGATACGCAGTATTTT. It specifies CASSSSTDTQYF.